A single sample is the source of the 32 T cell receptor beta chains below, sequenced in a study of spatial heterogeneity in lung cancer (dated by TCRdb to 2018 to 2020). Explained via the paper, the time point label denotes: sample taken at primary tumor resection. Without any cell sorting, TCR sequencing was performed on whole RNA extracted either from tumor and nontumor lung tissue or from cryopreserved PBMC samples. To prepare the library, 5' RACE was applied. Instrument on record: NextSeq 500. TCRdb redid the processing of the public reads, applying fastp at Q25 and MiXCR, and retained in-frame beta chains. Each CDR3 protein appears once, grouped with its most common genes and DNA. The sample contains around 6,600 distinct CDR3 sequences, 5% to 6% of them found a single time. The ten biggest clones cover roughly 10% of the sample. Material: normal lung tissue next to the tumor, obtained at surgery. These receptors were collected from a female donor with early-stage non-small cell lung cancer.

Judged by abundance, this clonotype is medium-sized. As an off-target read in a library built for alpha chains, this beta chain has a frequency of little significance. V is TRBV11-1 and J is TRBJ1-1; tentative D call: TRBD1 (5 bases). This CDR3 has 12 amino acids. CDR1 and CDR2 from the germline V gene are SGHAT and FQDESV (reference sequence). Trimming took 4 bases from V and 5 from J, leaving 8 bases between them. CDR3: CASSSWGTEAFF. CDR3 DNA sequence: TGTGCCAGCAGCTCGTGGGGGACTGAAGCTTTCTTT.

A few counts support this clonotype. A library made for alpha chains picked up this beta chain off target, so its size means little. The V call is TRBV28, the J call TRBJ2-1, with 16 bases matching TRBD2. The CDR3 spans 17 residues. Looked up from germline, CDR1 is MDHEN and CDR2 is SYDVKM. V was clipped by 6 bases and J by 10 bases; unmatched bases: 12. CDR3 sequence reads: CASSAGTSGRGAIEQFF. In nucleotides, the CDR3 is TGTGCCAGCAGCGCCGGGACTAGCGGGAGGGGGGCTATCGAGCAGTTCTTC.

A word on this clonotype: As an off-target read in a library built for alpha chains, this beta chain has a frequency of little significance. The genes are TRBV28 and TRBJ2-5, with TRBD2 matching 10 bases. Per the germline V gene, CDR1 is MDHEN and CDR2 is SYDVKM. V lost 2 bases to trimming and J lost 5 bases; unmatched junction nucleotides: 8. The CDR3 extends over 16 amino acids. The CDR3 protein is CASSLGLAATGETQYF. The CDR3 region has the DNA TGTGCCAGCAGTTTAGGACTAGCGGCGACGGGGGAGACCCAGTACTTC.

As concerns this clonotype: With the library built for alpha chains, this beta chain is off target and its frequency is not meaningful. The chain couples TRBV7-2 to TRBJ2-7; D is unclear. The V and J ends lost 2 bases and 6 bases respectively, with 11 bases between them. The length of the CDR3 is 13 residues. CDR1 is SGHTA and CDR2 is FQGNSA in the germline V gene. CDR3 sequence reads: CASSLSLVGEQYF. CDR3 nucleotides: TGTGCCAGCAGCTTATCGCTAGTCGGCGAGCAGTACTTC.

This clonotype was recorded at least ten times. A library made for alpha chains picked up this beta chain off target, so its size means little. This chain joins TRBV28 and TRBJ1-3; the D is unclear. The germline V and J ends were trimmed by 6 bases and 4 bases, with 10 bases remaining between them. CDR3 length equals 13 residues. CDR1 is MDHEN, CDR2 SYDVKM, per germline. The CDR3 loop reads CASSQSSGNTIYF. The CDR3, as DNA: TGTGCCAGCAGCCAGAGTTCCGGAAACACCATATATTTT.

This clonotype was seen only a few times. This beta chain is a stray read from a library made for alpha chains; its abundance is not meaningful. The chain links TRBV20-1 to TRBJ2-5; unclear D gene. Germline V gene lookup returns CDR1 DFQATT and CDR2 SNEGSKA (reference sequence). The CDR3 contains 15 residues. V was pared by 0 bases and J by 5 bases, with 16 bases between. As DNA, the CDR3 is TGCAGTGCTAGAGATGAGAGGCTACTCGAGGAGACCCAGTACTTC. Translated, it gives CSARDERLLEETQYF.

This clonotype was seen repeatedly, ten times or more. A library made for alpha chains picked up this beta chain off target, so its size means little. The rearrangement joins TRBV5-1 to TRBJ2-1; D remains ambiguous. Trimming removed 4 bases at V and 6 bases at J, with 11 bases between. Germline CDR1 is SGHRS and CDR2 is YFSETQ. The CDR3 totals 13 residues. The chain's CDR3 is CASSPPEFNEQFF. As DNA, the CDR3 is TGCGCCAGCAGCCCGCCTGAGTTCAATGAGCAGTTCTTC.

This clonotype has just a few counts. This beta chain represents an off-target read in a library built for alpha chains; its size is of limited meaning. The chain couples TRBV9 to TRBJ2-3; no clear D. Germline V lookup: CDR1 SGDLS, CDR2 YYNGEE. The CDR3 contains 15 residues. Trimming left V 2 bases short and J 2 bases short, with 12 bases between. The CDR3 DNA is TGTGCCAGCAGCGTCTACGGAAGCCCCACAGATACGCAGTATTTT. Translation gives CASSVYGSPTDTQYF.

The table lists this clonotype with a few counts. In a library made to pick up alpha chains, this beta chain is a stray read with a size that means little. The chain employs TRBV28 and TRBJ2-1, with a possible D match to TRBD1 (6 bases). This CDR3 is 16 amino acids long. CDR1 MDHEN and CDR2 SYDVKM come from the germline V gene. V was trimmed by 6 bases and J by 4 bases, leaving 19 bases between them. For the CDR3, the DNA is TGTGCCAGCAGGCGTCCCTCAGGGCAGGGGTACAATGAGCAGTTCTTC. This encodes CASRRPSGQGYNEQFF.

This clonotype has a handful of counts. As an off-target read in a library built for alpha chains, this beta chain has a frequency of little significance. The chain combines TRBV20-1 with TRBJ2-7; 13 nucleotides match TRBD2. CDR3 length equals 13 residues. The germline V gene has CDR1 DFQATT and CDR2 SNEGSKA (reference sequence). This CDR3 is CSGGTSGIPEQYF. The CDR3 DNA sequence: TGCAGCGGGGGGACTAGCGGGATCCCGGAGCAGTACTTC.

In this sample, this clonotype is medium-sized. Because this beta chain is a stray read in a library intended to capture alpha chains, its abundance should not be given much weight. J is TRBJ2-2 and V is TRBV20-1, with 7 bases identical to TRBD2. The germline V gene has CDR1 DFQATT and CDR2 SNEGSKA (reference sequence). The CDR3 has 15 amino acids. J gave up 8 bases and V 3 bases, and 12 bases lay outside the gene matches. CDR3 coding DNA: TGCAGTGCTAGGGCCCCCGGCGGGAGCGGTGGGGAGCTGTTTTTT. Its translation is CSARAPGGSGGELFF.

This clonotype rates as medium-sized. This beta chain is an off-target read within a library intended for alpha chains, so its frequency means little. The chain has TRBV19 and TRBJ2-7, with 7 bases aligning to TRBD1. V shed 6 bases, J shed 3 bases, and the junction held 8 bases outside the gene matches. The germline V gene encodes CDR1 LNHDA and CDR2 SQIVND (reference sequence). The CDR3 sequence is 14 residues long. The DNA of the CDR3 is TGTGCCAGTAGCCCCCAGACAGGGCGCTACGAGCAGTACTTC. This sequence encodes CASSPQTGRYEQYF. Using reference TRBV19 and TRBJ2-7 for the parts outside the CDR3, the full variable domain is DGGITQSPKYLFRKEGQNVTLSCEQNLNHDAMYWYRQDPGQGLRLIYYSQIVNDFQKGDIAEGYSVSREKKESFPLTVTSAQKNPTAFYLCASSPQTGRYEQYFGPGTRLTVT.

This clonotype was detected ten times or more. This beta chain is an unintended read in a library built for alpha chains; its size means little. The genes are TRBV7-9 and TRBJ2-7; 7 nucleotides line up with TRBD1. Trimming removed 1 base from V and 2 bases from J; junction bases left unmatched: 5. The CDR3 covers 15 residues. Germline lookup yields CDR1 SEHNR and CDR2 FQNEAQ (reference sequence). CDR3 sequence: CASSLDTTGTYEQYF. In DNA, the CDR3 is TGTGCCAGCAGCTTAGACACGACAGGGACCTACGAGCAGTACTTC.

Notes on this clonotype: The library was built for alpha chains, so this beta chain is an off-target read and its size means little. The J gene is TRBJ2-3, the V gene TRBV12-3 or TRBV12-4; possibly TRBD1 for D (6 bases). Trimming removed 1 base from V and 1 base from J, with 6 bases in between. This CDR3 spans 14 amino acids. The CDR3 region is CASSLDRGTDTQYF. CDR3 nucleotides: TGTGCCAGCAGTTTAGACAGGGGCACAGATACGCAGTATTTT.

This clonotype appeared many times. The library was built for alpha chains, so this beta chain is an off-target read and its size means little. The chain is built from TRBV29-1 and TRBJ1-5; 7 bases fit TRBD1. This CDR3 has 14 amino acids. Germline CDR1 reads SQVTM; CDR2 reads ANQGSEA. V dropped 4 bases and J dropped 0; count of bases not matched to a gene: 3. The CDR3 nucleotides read TGCAGCGTTGTTACAGGGGTTAGCAATCAGCCCCAGCATTTT. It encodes CSVVTGVSNQPQHF.

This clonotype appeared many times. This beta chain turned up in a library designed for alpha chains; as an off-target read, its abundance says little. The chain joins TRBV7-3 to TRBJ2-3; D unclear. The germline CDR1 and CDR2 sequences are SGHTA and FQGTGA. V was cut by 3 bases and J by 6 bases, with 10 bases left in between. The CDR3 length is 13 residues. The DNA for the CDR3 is TGTGCCAGCAGCTTGGGTCCGATGGATACGCAGTATTTT. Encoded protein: CASSLGPMDTQYF. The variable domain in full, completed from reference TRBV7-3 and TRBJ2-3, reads GAGVSQTPSNKVTEKGKYVELRCDPISGHTALYWYRQSLGQGPEFLIYFQGTGAADDSGLPNDRFFAVRPEGSVSTLKIQRTERGDSAVYLCASSLGPMDTQYFGPGTRLTVL.

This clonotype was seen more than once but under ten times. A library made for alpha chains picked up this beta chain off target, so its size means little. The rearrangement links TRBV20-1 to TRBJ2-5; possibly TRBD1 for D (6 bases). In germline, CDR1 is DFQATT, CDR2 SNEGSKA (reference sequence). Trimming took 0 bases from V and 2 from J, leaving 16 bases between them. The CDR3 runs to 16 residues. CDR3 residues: CSARDPSPRGQETQYF. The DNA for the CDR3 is TGCAGTGCTAGAGATCCGTCTCCCAGGGGACAAGAGACCCAGTACTTC.

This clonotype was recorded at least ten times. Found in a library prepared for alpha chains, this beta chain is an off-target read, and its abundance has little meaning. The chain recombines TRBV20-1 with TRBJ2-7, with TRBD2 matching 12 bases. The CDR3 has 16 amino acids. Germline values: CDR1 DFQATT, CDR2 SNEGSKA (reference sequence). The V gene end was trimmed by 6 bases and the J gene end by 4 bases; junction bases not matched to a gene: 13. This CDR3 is CSARPFLAGGTYEQYF. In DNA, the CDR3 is TGCAGTGCCCGACCCTTTCTAGCGGGAGGGACGTACGAGCAGTACTTC.

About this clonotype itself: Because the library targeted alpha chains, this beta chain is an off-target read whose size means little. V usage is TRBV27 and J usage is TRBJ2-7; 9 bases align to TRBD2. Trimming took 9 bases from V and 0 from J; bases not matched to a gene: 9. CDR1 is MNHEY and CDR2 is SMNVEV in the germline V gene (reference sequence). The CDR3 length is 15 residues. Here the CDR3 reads CASTIAGDHSYEQYF. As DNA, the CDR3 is TGTGCCAGTACTATAGCGGGAGACCACTCCTACGAGCAGTACTTC.

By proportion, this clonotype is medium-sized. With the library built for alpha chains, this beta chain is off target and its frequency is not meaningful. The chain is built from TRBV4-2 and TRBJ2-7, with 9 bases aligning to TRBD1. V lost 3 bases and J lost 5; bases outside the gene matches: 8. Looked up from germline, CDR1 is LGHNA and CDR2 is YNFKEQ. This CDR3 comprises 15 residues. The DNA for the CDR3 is TGTGCCAGCAGCCAGCTACAGGGGGCCCAGCACGAGCAGTACTTC. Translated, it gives CASSQLQGAQHEQYF.

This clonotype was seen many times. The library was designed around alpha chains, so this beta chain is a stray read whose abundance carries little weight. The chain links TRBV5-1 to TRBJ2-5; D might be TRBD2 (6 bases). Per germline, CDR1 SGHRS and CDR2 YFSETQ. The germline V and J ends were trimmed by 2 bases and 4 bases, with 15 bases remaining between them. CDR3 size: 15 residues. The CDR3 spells CASSFSGSAPETQYF. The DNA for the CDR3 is TGCGCCAGCAGCTTTTCCGGGAGTGCACCAGAGACCCAGTACTTC. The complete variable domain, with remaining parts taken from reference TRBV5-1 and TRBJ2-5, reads KAGVTQTPRYLIKTRGQQVTLSCSPISGHRSVSWYQQTPGQGLQFLFEYFSETQRNKGNFPGRFSGRQFSNSRSEMNVSTLELGDSALYLCASSFSGSAPETQYFGPGTRLLVL.

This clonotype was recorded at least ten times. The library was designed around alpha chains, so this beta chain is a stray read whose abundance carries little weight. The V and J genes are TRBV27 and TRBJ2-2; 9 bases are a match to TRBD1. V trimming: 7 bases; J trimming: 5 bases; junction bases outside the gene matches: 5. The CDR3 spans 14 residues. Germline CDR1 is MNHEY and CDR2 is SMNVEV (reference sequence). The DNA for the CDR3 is TGTGCCAGCAACAGGGGGCTGGGTACCGGGGAGCTGTTTTTT. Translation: CASNRGLGTGELFF.

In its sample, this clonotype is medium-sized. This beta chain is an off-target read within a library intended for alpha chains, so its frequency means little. Here the CDR3 reads CASSRAGRSSEQYF. The CDR3 DNA reads TGTGCCAGCAGTCGGGCAGGCCGAAGCTCCGAGCAGTACTTC. The rearrangement links TRBV12-3 or TRBV12-4 to TRBJ2-7; D unclear. V lost 5 bases and J 6 bases, leaving 17 bases between the germline ends. The CDR3 loop spans 14 amino acids.

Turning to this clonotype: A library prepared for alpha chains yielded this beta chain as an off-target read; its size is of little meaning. The CDR3 spells CASSSLAGLGEQYF. The DNA for the CDR3 is TGTGCCAGCAGCTCCCTGGCGGGACTAGGGGAGCAGTACTTC. The rearrangement joins TRBV7-9 to TRBJ2-7, with 8 positions matching TRBD2. The length of the CDR3 is 14 residues. Germline V gene sequence: CDR1 SEHNR, CDR2 FQNEAQ (reference sequence). Unmatched junction bases numbered 9, after V lost 4 bases and J lost 7 bases.

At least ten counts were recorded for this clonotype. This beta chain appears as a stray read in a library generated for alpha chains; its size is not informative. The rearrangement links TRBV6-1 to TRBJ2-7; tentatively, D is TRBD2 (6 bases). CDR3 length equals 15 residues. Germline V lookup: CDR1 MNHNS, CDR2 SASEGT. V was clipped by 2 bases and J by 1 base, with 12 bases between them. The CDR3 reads CASSESSGLSYEQYF. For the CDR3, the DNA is TGTGCCAGCAGTGAAAGCAGCGGGCTATCCTACGAGCAGTACTTC.

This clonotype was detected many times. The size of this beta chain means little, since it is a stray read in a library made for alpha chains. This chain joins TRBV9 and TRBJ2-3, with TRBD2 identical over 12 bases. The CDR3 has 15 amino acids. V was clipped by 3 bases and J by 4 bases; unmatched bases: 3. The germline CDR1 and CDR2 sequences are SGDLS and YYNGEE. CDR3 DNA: TGTGCCAGCAGCGAACTAGCGGGAGGAGCAGATACGCAGTATTTT. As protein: CASSELAGGADTQYF.

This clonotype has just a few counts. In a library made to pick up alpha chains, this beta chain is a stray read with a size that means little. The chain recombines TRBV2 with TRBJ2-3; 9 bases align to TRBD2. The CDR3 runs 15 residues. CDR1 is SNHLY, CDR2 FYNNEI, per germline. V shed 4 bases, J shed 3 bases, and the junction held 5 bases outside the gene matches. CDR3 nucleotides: TGTGCCAGCAGTGTCGCTAGCGGGGAGACAGATACGCAGTATTTT. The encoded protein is CASSVASGETDTQYF.

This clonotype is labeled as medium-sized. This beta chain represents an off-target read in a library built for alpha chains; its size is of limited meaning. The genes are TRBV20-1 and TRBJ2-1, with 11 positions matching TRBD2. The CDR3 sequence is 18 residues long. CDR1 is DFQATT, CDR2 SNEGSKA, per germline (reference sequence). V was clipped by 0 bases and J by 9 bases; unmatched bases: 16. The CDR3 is CSARDRGLADPSRFEQFF. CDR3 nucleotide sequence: TGCAGTGCTAGAGATCGGGGACTAGCGGATCCCTCTAGATTTGAGCAGTTCTTC.

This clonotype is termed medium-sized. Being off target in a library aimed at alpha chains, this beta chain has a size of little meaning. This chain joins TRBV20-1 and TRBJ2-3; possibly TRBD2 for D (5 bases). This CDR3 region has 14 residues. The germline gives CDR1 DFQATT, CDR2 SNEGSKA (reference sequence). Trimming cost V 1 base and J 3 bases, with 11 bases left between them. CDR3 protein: CSARGLARTDTQYF. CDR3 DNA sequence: TGCAGTGCTAGAGGGCTAGCTCGGACAGATACGCAGTATTTT.

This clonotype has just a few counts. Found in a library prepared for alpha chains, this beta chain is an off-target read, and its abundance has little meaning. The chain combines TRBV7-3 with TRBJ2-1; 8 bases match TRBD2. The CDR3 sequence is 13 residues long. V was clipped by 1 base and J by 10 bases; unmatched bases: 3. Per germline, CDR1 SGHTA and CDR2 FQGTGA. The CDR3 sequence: CASSLNGGAEQFF. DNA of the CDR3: TGTGCCAGCAGCTTAAACGGGGGGGCAGAGCAGTTCTTC.

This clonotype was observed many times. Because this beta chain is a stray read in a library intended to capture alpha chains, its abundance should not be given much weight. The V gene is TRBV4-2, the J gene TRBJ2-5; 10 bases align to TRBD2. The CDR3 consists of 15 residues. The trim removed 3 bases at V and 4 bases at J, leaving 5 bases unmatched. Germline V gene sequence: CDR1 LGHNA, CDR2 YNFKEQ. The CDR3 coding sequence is TGTGCCAGCAGCCACCTAGCGGGAGAGAGAGAGACCCAGTACTTC. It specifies CASSHLAGERETQYF.

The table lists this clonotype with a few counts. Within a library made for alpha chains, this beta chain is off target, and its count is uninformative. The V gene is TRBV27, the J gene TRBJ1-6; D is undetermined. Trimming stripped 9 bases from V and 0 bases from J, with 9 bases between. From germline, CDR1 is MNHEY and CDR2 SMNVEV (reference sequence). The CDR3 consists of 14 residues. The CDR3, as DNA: TGTGCCAGTTGTGACCACTCCTATAATTCACCCCTCCACTTT. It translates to CASCDHSYNSPLHF.